The T cell receptor beta chain described here comes from a study of blood T cell repertoires in COVID-19. Assay used: immunoSEQ multiplex PCR; TCRdb lists only in-frame clones, some missing. The sample holds approximately 220,000 clones, roughly four fifths seen once. The origin of this receptor is a woman aged 55-75 years with acute or convalescent COVID-19. Sample: peripheral blood.

The CDR3 spells CASSSGTPTDTQYF. CDR3 coding DNA: TGTGCCAGCAGCTCCGGGACACCCACAGATACGCAGTATTTT. The V call is TRBV6-5, the J call TRBJ2-3; weak D call: TRBD1 (6 bases). Trimming shortened V by 6 bases and J by 2 bases, and 12 bases separated the two germline ends. Germline V gene lookup returns CDR1 MNHEY and CDR2 SVGAGI. This CDR3 is 14 amino acids long.